These 27 T cell receptor beta chains were sequenced from one sample in a study of OX40 agonist ivuxolimab in advanced cancers. The method was immunoSEQ multiplex PCR; TCRdb's version includes in-frame clones alone and lacks a portion of them. Here the sample spans about 81,000 clones, approximately 89% being singletons. The source material was CD4+ or CD8+ T cells sorted from blood, sampled in a trial of the OX40 agonist ivuxolimab. All receptors come from an adult with an advanced solid tumor such as melanoma, head and neck, liver or kidney cancer.

The chain couples TRBV5-6 to TRBJ1-2, with unresolved D. Trimming removed 0 bases at V and 5 bases at J, with 8 bases between. The CDR3 runs to 13 residues. Germline V gives CDR1 SGHDT, CDR2 YYEEEE. CDR3 DNA: TGTGCCAGCAGCTTGGGGGAGGTGTATGGCTACACCTTC. This sequence encodes CASSLGEVYGYTF.

V gene TRBV7-9 combines with J gene TRBJ1-5; TRBD1 might be the D (6 bases). CDR1 and CDR2 from the germline V gene are SEHNR and FQNEAQ (reference sequence). This CDR3 contains 15 residues. Trimming took 4 bases from V and 2 from J, leaving 12 bases between them. CDR3 region: CASSSAAGGNQPQHF. CDR3 sequence (DNA): TGTGCCAGCAGCTCCGCGGCAGGGGGCAATCAGCCCCAGCATTTT.

This clone was found a few times. The V gene is TRBV7-2, the J gene TRBJ1-1; D is unclear. The CDR3 spans 14 residues. V dropped 4 bases and J dropped 5 bases, with 14 bases sitting between them. Germline-derived CDR1 and CDR2 are SGHTA and FQGNSA. This CDR3 is CASSSPEGWTEAFF. The CDR3, as DNA: TGTGCCAGCAGCTCCCCGGAGGGATGGACTGAAGCTTTCTTT.

The chain is built from TRBV15 and TRBJ1-4; TRBD1 agrees at 7 bases. V lost 4 bases, J lost 3 bases, and 17 bases stayed unmatched. This CDR3 contains 19 residues. The germline CDR1 and CDR2 sequences are LNHNV and YYDKDF (reference sequence). The CDR3 sequence: CATSTRQGLNYLANEKLFF. Here the CDR3 DNA reads TGTGCCACCAGCACCCGACAGGGACTAAATTATCTGGCTAATGAAAAACTGTTTTTT.

The rearrangement links TRBV28 to TRBJ1-5; 9 bases agree with TRBD1. The CDR3 covers 15 residues. Germline V gene lookup returns CDR1 MDHEN and CDR2 SYDVKM. The V and J ends lost 10 bases and 4 bases, in that order; junction bases with no gene match: 11. CDR3 bases: TGTGCCACCACCACGGGACAGGGCTTGAATCAGCCCCAGCATTTT. Translated, it gives CATTTGQGLNQPQHF.

The chain carries TRBV5-1 and TRBJ2-5; D perhaps matches TRBD1 (6 bases). Trimming stripped 4 bases from V and 1 base from J, with 17 bases between. Germline V CDR1 and CDR2: SGHRS, YFSETQ. The CDR3 runs 16 residues. CDR3 sequence reads: CASSASFGQFQETQYF. The DNA for the CDR3 is TGCGCCAGCAGCGCGTCGTTCGGACAGTTCCAAGAGACCCAGTACTTC.

The rearrangement joins TRBV4-1 to TRBJ2-6; perhaps TRBD2 as D (6 bases). With 4 bases removed from V and 0 bases from J, the gap between germline ends came to 25 bases. This CDR3 spans 21 amino acids. Germline CDR1 is MGHRA and CDR2 is YSYEKL. The CDR3 DNA sequence: TGCGCCAGCAGCCGAAAAATAAAAGACCCGGGACTTTTCTCTGGGGCCAACGTCCTGACTTTC. As protein: CASSRKIKDPGLFSGANVLTF.

The chain joins TRBV28 to TRBJ1-5; maybe TRBD1 (5 bases). The CDR3 contains 14 residues. Germline V CDR1 and CDR2: MDHEN, SYDVKM. The germline V and J ends were trimmed by 1 base and 9 bases, with 13 bases remaining between them. In DNA, the CDR3 is TGTGCCAGCAGTTTATCGGGGACTACGAGGCCCCAGCATTTT. Protein: CASSLSGTTRPQHF.

The V and J genes are TRBV19 and TRBJ1-4; D is perhaps TRBD1 (6 bases). The CDR3 runs 14 residues. CDR1 and CDR2 from the germline V gene are LNHDA and SQIVND (reference sequence). The ends were cut back, 5 bases at V and 1 base at J, with 8 bases in the middle. This CDR3 reads CASSRGQTNEKLFF. The CDR3 nucleotides are TGTGCCAGTAGTCGGGGGCAAACTAATGAAAAACTGTTTTTT. Filled out from reference TRBV19 and TRBJ1-4, the complete variable domain reads DGGITQSPKYLFRKEGQNVTLSCEQNLNHDAMYWYRQDPGQGLRLIYYSQIVNDFQKGDIAEGYSVSREKKESFPLTVTSAQKNPTAFYLCASSRGQTNEKLFFGSGTQLSVL.

This chain joins TRBV4-2 and TRBJ2-1; 10 positions agree with TRBD2. The V and J ends lost 5 bases and 7 bases, in that order; junction bases with no gene match: 5. This CDR3 region has 14 residues. CDR1 is LGHNA, CDR2 YNFKEQ, per germline. The DNA of the CDR3 is TGTGCCAGCAGCTTAAGCGGGGGGGGGAATGAGCAGTTCTTC. This gives the protein CASSLSGGGNEQFF.

This clone was seen more than once but under ten times. The chain uses TRBV6-7 and TRBJ1-1, with TRBD1 matching 7 bases. TRBV6-7 is an open reading frame whose function is uncertain. The CDR3 has 15 residues. V trimming: 5 bases; J trimming: 3 bases; junction bases outside the gene matches: 9. CDR3 bases: TGTGCCAGCAGTACGACAGGGAACGGGGACACTGAAGCTTTCTTT. Its protein is CASSTTGNGDTEAFF.

V gene TRBV9 combines with J gene TRBJ1-1; the D is unclear. V was clipped by 4 bases and J by 0 bases, with 13 bases between them. This CDR3 contains 15 residues. CDR1 and CDR2 from the germline V gene are SGDLS and YYNGEE. Here the CDR3 DNA reads TGTGCCAGCAGCCCCCGGGCAGGCTTGAACACTGAAGCTTTCTTT. It codes for CASSPRAGLNTEAFF.

CDR3 nucleotides: TGTGCCAGCAGCTTAATCCTCGGACAGGGCTACACCTTC. This gives the protein CASSLILGQGYTF. This chain links TRBV7-3 with TRBJ1-2; D is possibly TRBD1 (6 bases). Germline lookup yields CDR1 SGHTA and CDR2 FQGTGA. The germline V and J ends were trimmed by 1 base and 8 bases, with 11 bases remaining between them. CDR3 length: 13 residues. Variable domain in full (rest from reference TRBV7-3 and TRBJ1-2): GAGVSQTPSNKVTEKGKYVELRCDPISGHTALYWYRQSLGQGPEFLIYFQGTGAADDSGLPNDRFFAVRPEGSVSTLKIQRTERGDSAVYLCASSLILGQGYTFGSGTRLTVV.

The sample holds a few counts of this clone. The chain employs TRBV11-2 and TRBJ1-4; D is unresolved. Germline V gene lookup returns CDR1 SGHAT and CDR2 FQNNGV. The CDR3 totals 14 residues. Trimming cost V 5 bases and J 7 bases, with 14 bases left between them. The CDR3 DNA is TGTGCCAGCAGCCCAGACACTGGGGTTGAAAAACTGTTTTTT. This sequence encodes CASSPDTGVEKLFF.

This sequence joins TRBV15 and TRBJ2-7; D is uncertain. Trimming shortened V by 3 bases and J by 4 bases, and 13 bases separated the two germline ends. Germline lookup yields CDR1 LNHNV and CDR2 YYDKDF (reference sequence). This CDR3 region has 14 residues. DNA of the CDR3: TGTGCCACCAGCAGTACGGAGAAATGGTACGAGCAGTACTTC. Protein product: CATSSTEKWYEQYF.

The chain recombines TRBV27 with TRBJ1-2; D is unclear. The V and J ends lost 1 base and 2 bases respectively, with 8 bases between them. The length of the CDR3 is 14 residues. From germline, CDR1 is MNHEY and CDR2 SMNVEV (reference sequence). Here the CDR3 reads CASSLLGRNYGYTF. The CDR3 bases are TGTGCCAGCAGTTTATTAGGACGGAACTATGGCTACACCTTC.

The gene calls are TRBV6-1 and TRBJ1-3; D ambiguous. Deletions cut 4 bases from V and 0 bases from J, with 13 bases between. The germline V gene has CDR1 MNHNS and CDR2 SASEGT. The CDR3 totals 16 residues. In DNA form, the CDR3 reads TGTGCCAGCAGTGGGAAGACTGTCCTCTCTGGAAACACCATATATTTT. This encodes CASSGKTVLSGNTIYF.

This clone was seen a few times. J is TRBJ1-6 and V is TRBV19; weak D call: TRBD1 (5 bases). Germline CDR1 and CDR2: LNHDA and SQIVND (reference sequence). The length of the CDR3 is 14 residues. V dropped 3 bases and J dropped 10 bases, with 13 bases sitting between them. The CDR3 nucleotides read TGTGCCAGTAGTATCCGGGACGAGAACTCACCCCTCCACTTT. Translating it yields CASSIRDENSPLHF.

This sequence joins TRBV6-1 and TRBJ2-7; D might be TRBD1 or TRBD2, each matching 5 bases. Germline V gene data show CDR1 as MNHNS and CDR2 as SASEGT. CDR3 length: 13 amino acids. V gave up 7 bases and J gave up 5 bases, with 15 bases separating them. The CDR3 loop reads CASTRRGRDEQYV. CDR3 DNA: TGTGCCAGCACCCGAAGGGGACGCGACGAGCAGTACGTC.

This clone was picked up a small number of times. The V and J genes are TRBV27 and TRBJ2-7, with no clear D. Germline values: CDR1 MNHEY, CDR2 SMNVEV (reference sequence). V gave up 6 bases and J gave up 0 bases, with 9 bases separating them. The CDR3 is 13 amino acids. The DNA for the CDR3 is TGTGCCAGCAGAGGGCCCAACTCCTACGAGCAGTACTTC. Amino acids: CASRGPNSYEQYF.

The rearrangement uses TRBV7-3 and TRBJ2-3, with 15 bases that match TRBD2. Germline V gene sequence: CDR1 SGHTA, CDR2 FQGTGA. The CDR3 contains 18 residues. V was pared by 4 bases and J by 5 bases, with 10 bases of the junction left unmatched. CDR3 region: CASSSTARGLAGGDTQYF. The DNA for the CDR3 is TGTGCCAGCAGCTCAACGGCCCGGGGACTAGCGGGGGGAGATACGCAGTATTTT.

Only a few counts were recorded for this clone. The chain combines TRBV19 with TRBJ1-1; D possibly corresponds to TRBD1 (6 bases). The CDR3 sequence is 15 residues long. Germline CDR1 and CDR2: LNHDA and SQIVND (reference sequence). The V end was cut by 5 bases, the J end by 3 bases, with 16 bases between. The CDR3 region has the DNA TGTGCCAGTAGTGGAGTACAGGGTAAGGACACTGAAGCTTTCTTT. Protein sequence: CASSGVQGKDTEAFF.

CDR3 residues: CASSGATTNTGELFF. DNA of the CDR3: TGTGCCAGCAGTGGGGCGACCACGAACACCGGGGAGCTGTTTTTT. The rearrangement joins TRBV25-1 to TRBJ2-2; no reliable D call. Germline V gene data show CDR1 as MGHDK and CDR2 as SYGVNS. Trimming shortened V by 4 bases and J by 0 bases, and 9 bases separated the two germline ends. This CDR3 has 15 residues.

This clone has a single count. The V call is TRBV9, the J call TRBJ2-6; 9 bases map to TRBD1. CDR3 size: 18 residues. After removal of 6 bases from V and 0 bases from J, the junction contained 10 bases not matched to a gene. CDR1 and CDR2 from the germline V gene are SGDLS and YYNGEE. The CDR3 DNA is TGTGCCAGCACCCGGGGACAGGGCCTAAACTCTGGGGCCAACGTCCTGACTTTC. Translated: CASTRGQGLNSGANVLTF.

The gene calls are TRBV2 and TRBJ2-7, with D unresolved. The germline V gene has CDR1 SNHLY and CDR2 FYNNEI. This CDR3 has 13 amino acids. V was clipped by 4 bases and J by 6 bases, with 13 bases between them. CDR3 in amino acids: CASSGLGKGEQYF. In DNA, the CDR3 is TGTGCCAGCAGTGGTCTAGGGAAAGGCGAGCAGTACTTC.

J is TRBJ1-1 and V is TRBV19, with a possible D match to TRBD1 (5 bases). V was pared by 3 bases and J by 10 bases, with 21 bases between. The CDR3 is 15 amino acids. Germline V gene data show CDR1 as LNHDA and CDR2 as SQIVND (reference sequence). CDR3 DNA: TGTGCCAGTAGTATTTGGACCGGCCGGGACCATCGAGCTTTCTTT. This codes for CASSIWTGRDHRAFF.

This chain connects TRBV7-9 to TRBJ1-1; D is undetermined. The length of the CDR3 is 13 residues. The germline gives CDR1 SEHNR, CDR2 FQNEAQ (reference sequence). V was cut by 5 bases and J by 11 bases, with 18 bases left in between. CDR3 nucleotides: TGTGCCAGCAGCCCCCAAGATGGTACCGCGGCTTTCTTT. It codes for CASSPQDGTAAFF.